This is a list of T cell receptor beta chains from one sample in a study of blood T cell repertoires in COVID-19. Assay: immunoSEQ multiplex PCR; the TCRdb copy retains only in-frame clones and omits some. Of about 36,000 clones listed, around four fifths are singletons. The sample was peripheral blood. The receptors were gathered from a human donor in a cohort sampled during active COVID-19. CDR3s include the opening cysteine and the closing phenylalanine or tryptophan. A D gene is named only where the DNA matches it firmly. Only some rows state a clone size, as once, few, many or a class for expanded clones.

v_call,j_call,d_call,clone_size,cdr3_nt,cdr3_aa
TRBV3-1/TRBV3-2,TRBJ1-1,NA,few,TGTGCCAGCAGCCAGTACTCAACTAGGGCCTACAGCACTGAAGCTTTCTTT,CASSQYSTRAYSTEAFF
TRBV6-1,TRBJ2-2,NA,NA,TGTGCCAGCAGTGAACCAGGACAGATCACCGGGGAGCTGTTTTTT,CASSEPGQITGELFF
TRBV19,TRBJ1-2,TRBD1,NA,TGTGCCAGTAGTAAGGCAGGGGGCTATGGCTACACCTTC,CASSKAGGYGYTF
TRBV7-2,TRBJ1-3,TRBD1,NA,TGTGCCAGCAGCTTAGACAGGGGGCTTTGGAACACCATATATTTT,CASSLDRGLWNTIYF
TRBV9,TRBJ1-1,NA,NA,TGTGCCAGCAGTCGAACCCAGGGCGGCACTGAAGCTTTCTTT,CASSRTQGGTEAFF
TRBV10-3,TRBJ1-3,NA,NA,TGTGCCATCAGTCCTGGACTATTGACTGGAAACACCATATATTTT,CAISPGLLTGNTIYF
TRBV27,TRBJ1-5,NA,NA,TGTGCCAGCAGTTTGTCTCGTTGGAGGGGAGGCAATCAGCCCCAGCATTTT,CASSLSRWRGGNQPQHF
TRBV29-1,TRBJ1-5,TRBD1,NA,TGCAGCGTCCGGGACAGTTCCGATAGCAATCAGCCCCAGCATTTT,CSVRDSSDSNQPQHF
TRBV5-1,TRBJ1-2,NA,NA,TGCGCCAGCCGACGAGGGACATACGCTAACTATGGCTACACCTTC,CASRRGTYANYGYTF
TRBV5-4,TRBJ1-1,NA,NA,TGTGCCAGCAGCTTGGCCAGGGCGAACACTGAAGCTTTCTTT,CASSLARANTEAFF
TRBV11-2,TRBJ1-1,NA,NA,TGTGCCAGCAGCTTATTTTCTCTGGGGGGGCGAGTGGGTTTTCATGAAGCTTTCTTT,CASSLFSLGGRVGFHEAFF
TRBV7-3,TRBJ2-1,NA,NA,TGTGCCAGCAGCCTGATACTAGCCATTCCCAATGAGCAGTTCTTC,CASSLILAIPNEQFF
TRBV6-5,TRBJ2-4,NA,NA,TGTGCCAGCAAGGGGACTTTAGCCAAAAACATTCAGTACTTC,CASKGTLAKNIQYF
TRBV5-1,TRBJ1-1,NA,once,TGCGCCAGCAGTTCTCAGGGGAACACTGAAGCTTTCTTT,CASSSQGNTEAFF
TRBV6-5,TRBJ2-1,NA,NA,TGTGCCAGCGGCATCTACAATGAGCAGTTCTTC,CASGIYNEQFF
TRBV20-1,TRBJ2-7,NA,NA,TGCAGTGCTAGGTTCCTCCGGGAGCAGTACTTC,CSARFLREQYF
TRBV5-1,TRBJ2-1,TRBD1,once,TGCGCCAGCAGCTCTGCAGGGGGCTTGGTCAATGAGCAGTTCTTC,CASSSAGGLVNEQFF
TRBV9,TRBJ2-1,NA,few,TGTGCCAGCAGCGTTTTGGACAGTTCCTACAATGAGCAGTTCTTC,CASSVLDSSYNEQFF
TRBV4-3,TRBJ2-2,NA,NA,TGCGCCAGCAGCCAAGCCAGGGGCGGGGAGCTGTTTTTT,CASSQARGGELFF
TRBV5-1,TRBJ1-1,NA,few,TGCGCCAGCTTCGTGTCGGAGGGCACTGAAGCTTTCTTT,CASFVSEGTEAFF
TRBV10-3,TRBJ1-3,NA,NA,TGTGCCATCAGCCAGGGACTTGACTCTGGAAACACCATATATTTT,CAISQGLDSGNTIYF
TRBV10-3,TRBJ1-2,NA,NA,TGTGCCATCGATATTCCGGGGAACTATGGCTACACCTTC,CAIDIPGNYGYTF
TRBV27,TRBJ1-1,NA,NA,TGTGCCAGCAGTCGAGAAAATCGGGGGGTTACTGAAGCTTTCTTT,CASSRENRGVTEAFF
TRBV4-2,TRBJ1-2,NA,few,TGTGCCAGCAGCGAGAGGGACTATGGCTACACCTTC,CASSERDYGYTF
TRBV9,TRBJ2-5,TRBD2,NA,TGTGCCAGCAGCCCTGGGACTACTCAAGAGACCCAGTACTTC,CASSPGTTQETQYF
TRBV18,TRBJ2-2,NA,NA,TGTGCCAGCTCACCGCGGAGCGACACCGGGGAGCTGTTTTTT,CASSPRSDTGELFF
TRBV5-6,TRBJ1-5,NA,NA,TGTGCCAGCAGCTTGCGGTCAGGGAATCAGCCCCAGCATTTT,CASSLRSGNQPQHF
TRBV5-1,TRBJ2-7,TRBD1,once,TGCGCCAGCAGCTTGGGGGACAGGGTCGCCGCCTACGAGCAGTACTTC,CASSLGDRVAAYEQYF
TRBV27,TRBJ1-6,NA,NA,TGTGCCAGCAGTCTCGAGGACAGCAAGAATTCACCCCTCCACTTT,CASSLEDSKNSPLHF
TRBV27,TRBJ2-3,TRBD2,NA,TGTGCCAGCAGTTTAGGGGCTAGCGGGGTAGATACGCAGTATTTT,CASSLGASGVDTQYF
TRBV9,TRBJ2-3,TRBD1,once,TGTGCCAGCAGCCCTAGATACGGGACAGGGATTAGCACAGATACGCAGTATTTT,CASSPRYGTGISTDTQYF
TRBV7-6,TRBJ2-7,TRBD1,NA,TGTGCCCCCGGCCGGGACAGGGCGAGGGAGCAGTACTTC,CAPGRDRAREQYF
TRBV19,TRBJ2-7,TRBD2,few,TGTGCCACCTCGAGTAGCGGGTACGAGCAGTACTTC,CATSSSGYEQYF
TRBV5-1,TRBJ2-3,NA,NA,TGCGCCAGCAGCTTGGGAGCGGCTATCACAGATACGCAGTATTTT,CASSLGAAITDTQYF
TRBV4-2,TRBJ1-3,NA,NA,TGTGCCAGCAGCCAAGATCGAAAACAGACCTCTGGAAACACCATATATTTT,CASSQDRKQTSGNTIYF
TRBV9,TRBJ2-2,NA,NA,TGTGCCAGCAGCGTTCAACAAGGGGCGGTTCCCGGGGAGCTGTTTTTT,CASSVQQGAVPGELFF
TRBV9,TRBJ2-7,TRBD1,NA,TGTGCCAGCAGCGTAGGGGACAGGATGGGGTACGAGCAGTACTTC,CASSVGDRMGYEQYF
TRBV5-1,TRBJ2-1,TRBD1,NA,TGCGCCAGCAGCTTGGCCGGACAGGGGGCTAACAATGAGCAGTTCTTC,CASSLAGQGANNEQFF
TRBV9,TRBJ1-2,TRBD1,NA,TGTGCCAGCAGCGTGGGTGGGGACAGGGCCTATGGCTACACCTTC,CASSVGGDRAYGYTF
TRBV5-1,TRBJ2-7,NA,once,TGCGCCAGCAGCACCACAGGGTCCTACTACGAGCAGTACTTC,CASSTTGSYYEQYF
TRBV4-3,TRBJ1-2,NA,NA,TGCGCCAGCAGCCTGACAGTGACACTTCAGTATGGCTACACCTTC,CASSLTVTLQYGYTF
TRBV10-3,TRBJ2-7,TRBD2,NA,TGTGCCATCAGTGAGTCCGGGGGGACCTACGAGCAGTACTTC,CAISESGGTYEQYF
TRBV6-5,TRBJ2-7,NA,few,TGTGCCAGCAGCCACACAGGGAACTACGAGCAGTACTTC,CASSHTGNYEQYF
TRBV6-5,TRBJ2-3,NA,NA,TGTGCCAGCAGATTTCAGGGGACCACAACAGATACGCAGTATTTT,CASRFQGTTTDTQYF
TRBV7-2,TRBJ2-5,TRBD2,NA,TGTGCCAGCAGCCAAGCGGGGGGGTACCAAGAGACCCAGTACTTC,CASSQAGGYQETQYF
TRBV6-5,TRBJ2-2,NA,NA,TGTGCCAGCAAGGCAGGGCCTGGGGCCGGGGAGCTGTTTTTT,CASKAGPGAGELFF
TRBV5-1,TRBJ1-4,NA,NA,TGCGCCAGCAGCCGACAGAGCGAAACTAATGAAAAACTGTTTTTT,CASSRQSETNEKLFF
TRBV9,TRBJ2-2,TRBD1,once,TGTGCCAGCAGCGTGACAGGGCCGACGAACACCGGGGAGCTGTTTTTT,CASSVTGPTNTGELFF
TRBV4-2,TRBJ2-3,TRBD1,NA,TGTGCCAGCAGCCAAGCTGGGGGACAGCCCACAGATACGCAGTATTTT,CASSQAGGQPTDTQYF
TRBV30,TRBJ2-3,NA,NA,TGTGCCCGTTCTAGCGATTACACAGATACGCAGTATTTT,CARSSDYTDTQYF
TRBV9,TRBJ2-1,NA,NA,TGTGCCAGCAGCGTAGGAAGAGGGACTTACAATGAGCAGTTCTTC,CASSVGRGTYNEQFF
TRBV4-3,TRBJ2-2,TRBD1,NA,TGCGCCAGCAGCCAAGAGACGATCTCTTTAGGGACAGTCAACACCGGGGAGCTGTTTTTT,CASSQETISLGTVNTGELFF
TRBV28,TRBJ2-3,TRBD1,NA,TGTGCCACACAGGGGGGCAGGACAGATACGCAGTATTTT,CATQGGRTDTQYF
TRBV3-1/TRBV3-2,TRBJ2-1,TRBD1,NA,TGTGCCAGCAGCCCGCCCCGGGACAGGGGCCTCAATGAGCAGTTCTTC,CASSPPRDRGLNEQFF
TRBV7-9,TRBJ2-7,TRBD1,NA,TGTGCCAGCAGCTTAGTGCTGGACAGGGGGACCGAGCAGTACTTC,CASSLVLDRGTEQYF